This T cell receptor beta chain was found in a study of read filtering for tumor transcriptome and immune sequencing. Study context: Whole-transcriptome libraries were prepared after DNase treatment. Whole-study findings and limits: The sorted CD138-negative fraction was a mixed bone marrow immune population, not purified T cells. Compared with RNA-seq, IR-seq gave much higher clonotype depth and reliability. Dropping single-read clonotypes raised IR-seq and RNA-seq shared-clonotype correlation.

This CDR3 region has 15 residues. Germline V CDR1 and CDR2: SGHRS, YFSETQ. The germline V and J ends were trimmed by 3 bases and 0 bases, with 12 bases remaining between them. This clonotype was seen ten or more times. Antigen: not known. Molecular barcoded adaptors covering alpha/delta and beta/gamma chains were used on 400 to 450 ng RNA. TCRdb reanalysed the reads using MiXCR and keeps one entry per CDR3 protein. The sample shows some 46,000 distinct CDR3 sequences, around 20% of them seen only once. The source is a donor at least 40 years old with multiple myeloma. The V call is TRBV5-1, the J call TRBJ2-5; TRBD1 is a possible D gene (6 bases). What was sequenced was a population of CD138-negative cells sorted from bone marrow. The CDR3 sequence: CASSSDRAYQETQYF. CDR3 nucleotides: TGCGCCAGCAGCTCGGACAGAGCCTACCAAGAGACCCAGTACTTC. Full variable domain (outside the CDR3, taken from reference TRBV5-1 and TRBJ2-5): KAGVTQTPRYLIKTRGQQVTLSCSPISGHRSVSWYQQTPGQGLQFLFEYFSETQRNKGNFPGRFSGRQFSNSRSEMNVSTLELGDSALYLCASSSDRAYQETQYFGPGTRLLVL.